This TCR beta chain was recovered during a study of blood T cell repertoires in COVID-19. The overall study: Some COVID-19 samples were acute and others convalescent; all came from the United States, Italy and Spain.

As processed by the authors: Amplifying reference gene primers gave estimates of nucleated cell counts. Here immunoSEQ multiplex PCR was the method, and the copy in TCRdb shows in-frame clones only, minus some. D and trimming were read from the DNA, whereas the V and J calls and clone size are those reported in that table. The sample carries about 240,000 clones, about 90% recorded once. With respect to this clone: A read error may produce the germline difference seen at one junction end.

Germline V CDR1 and CDR2: SGHVS, FNYEAQ. CDR3 size: 12 residues. Sequenced input: peripheral blood. The clonotype comes from a man in his 60s with acute or convalescent COVID-19. V gene TRBV7-6 combines with J gene TRBJ2-1; the match to TRBD1 covers 11 bases. The CDR3 sequence: CASSLAGQGAIF. As DNA, the CDR3 is TGTGCCAGCAGCTTGGCCGGACAGGGGGCAATCTTC. The full variable domain, completed using reference TRBV7-6 and TRBJ2-1, is GAGVSQSPRYKVTKRGQDVALRCDPISGHVSLYWYRQALGQGPEFLTYFNYEAQQDKSGLPNDRFSAERPEGSISTLTIQRTEQRDSAMYRCASSLAGQGAIFGPGTRLTVL.